The entry below describes one TCR beta chain. The data are from a study of T cells in Graves' hyperthyroidism and ophthalmopathy. Based on clinical symptoms, serum thyroxine and TRAb, thyroid ultrasound and orbital computed tomography, diagnoses were reached. Amplified TCR beta CDR3 regions derived from RNA transcripts. HTBI primers drove first-round RT-PCR of the TCR CDR3. A single record per CDR3 protein comes from TCRdb applying MiXCR to the multiplex PCR reads. Found here are about 400,000 distinct CDR3 sequences, approximately 15% of them singletons; the top ten hold around 7%. Deletions cut 5 bases from V and 3 bases from J, with 9 bases between. The CDR3 extends over 14 amino acids. Looked up from germline, CDR1 is KGHDR and CDR2 is SFDVKD.

The chain links TRBV24-1 to TRBJ2-2, with D unresolved. This receptor was taken from a woman in her late teens or twenties with Graves' hyperthyroidism. The specimen was blood. The CDR3 protein is CATSGERDTGELFF. For the CDR3, the DNA is TGTGCCACCAGTGGGGAAAGGGACACCGGGGAGCTGTTTTTT.